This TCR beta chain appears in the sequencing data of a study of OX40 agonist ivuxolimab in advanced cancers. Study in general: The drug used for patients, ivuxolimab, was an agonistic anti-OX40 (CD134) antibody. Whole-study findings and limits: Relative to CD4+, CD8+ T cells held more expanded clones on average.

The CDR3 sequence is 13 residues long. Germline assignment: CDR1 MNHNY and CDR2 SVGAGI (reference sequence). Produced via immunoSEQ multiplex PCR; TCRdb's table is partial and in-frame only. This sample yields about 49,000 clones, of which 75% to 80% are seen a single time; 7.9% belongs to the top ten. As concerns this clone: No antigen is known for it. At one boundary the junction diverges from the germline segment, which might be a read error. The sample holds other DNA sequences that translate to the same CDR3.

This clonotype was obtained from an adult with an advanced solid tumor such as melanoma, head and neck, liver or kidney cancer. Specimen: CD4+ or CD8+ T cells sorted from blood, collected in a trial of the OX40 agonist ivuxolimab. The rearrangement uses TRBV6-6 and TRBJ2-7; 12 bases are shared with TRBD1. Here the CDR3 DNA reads TGCGCCAGCGGGGGGACAGGGGGCGACGAGCAGTACTTC. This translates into CASGGTGGDEQYF.